This TCR beta chain emerged from a study of CD8+ T cells in alopecia areata. Study background: The study gave treated patients oral tofacitinib at 5 to 10 mg twice daily. It was 6 to 18 months of tofacitinib, and then there were 6 months off drug.

This clone was counted between two and nine times. Germline lookup yields CDR1 MNHEY and CDR2 SMNVEV (reference sequence). The CDR3 is made up of 13 amino acids. Trimming stripped 5 bases from V and 3 bases from J, with 10 bases between. Treatment of the sample: oral pan-JAK inhibitor, 5-10 mg twice daily. Collected material from alopecia areata patients comprised lesional scalp punch biopsies and peripheral blood. Extraction of RNA preceded its reverse transcription into cDNA, which served as the sequencing template. Profiled with immunoSEQ multiplex PCR; TCRdb holds only in-frame clones, not every one. The repertoire holds about 180,000 clones, approximately 53% seen once, with less than 14% in the top ten.

The rearrangement links TRBV27 to TRBJ1-1, with D possibly matching TRBD1 (5 bases). The sample consisted of CD8+ T cells sorted from blood, taken at week 24, from a patient treated with tofacitinib. This sequence was found in a human donor with alopecia areata. CDR3 loop: CASSRGVYTEAFF. CDR3 sequence (DNA): TGTGCCAGCAGTCGGGGGGTATACACTGAAGCTTTCTTT.